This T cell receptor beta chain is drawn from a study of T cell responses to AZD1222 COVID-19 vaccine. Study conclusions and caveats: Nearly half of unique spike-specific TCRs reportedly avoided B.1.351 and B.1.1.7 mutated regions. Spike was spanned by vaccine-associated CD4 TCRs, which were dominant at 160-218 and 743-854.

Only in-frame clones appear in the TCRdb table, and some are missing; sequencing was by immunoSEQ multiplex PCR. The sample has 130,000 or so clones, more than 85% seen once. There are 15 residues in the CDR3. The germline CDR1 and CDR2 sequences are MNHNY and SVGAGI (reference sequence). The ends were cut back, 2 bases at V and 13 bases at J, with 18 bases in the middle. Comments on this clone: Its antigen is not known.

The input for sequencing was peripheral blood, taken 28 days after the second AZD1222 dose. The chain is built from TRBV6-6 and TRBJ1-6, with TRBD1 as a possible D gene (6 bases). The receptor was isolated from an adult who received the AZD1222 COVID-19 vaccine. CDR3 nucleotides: TGTGCCAGCAGTTACCCTTGGACAGACGGCCTGCCCCTCCACTTT. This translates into CASSYPWTDGLPLHF.